Below, 2 T cell receptor beta chains from the same sample are listed, as sequenced in a study of beta chain features in type 1 diabetes. The study reverse transcribed the entire isolated RNA, so it sequenced expressed TCRB transcripts. TCRdb's copy holds only in-frame clones and misses some; the assay was immunoSEQ multiplex PCR. The sample holds over 700,000 clones, 17% seen once. The specimen sequenced was naive CD4+ T cells from blood. All receptors derive from a woman aged 18-29 years in good health.

The sample holds one count of this clone. V and J are TRBV11-2 and TRBJ2-7; no clear D. CDR3 length equals 14 residues. The V gene lost 0 bases and the J gene lost 0 bases, with 6 bases spanning the gap. Germline lookup yields CDR1 SGHAT and CDR2 FQNNGV. In DNA form, the CDR3 reads TGTGCCAGCAGCTTAGATGGGATCTCCTACGAGCAGTACTTC. Its protein product is CASSLDGISYEQYF.

On this clone: The identical CDR3 is also encoded by other nucleotide sequences in the sample. The V and J genes are TRBV7-9 and TRBJ2-7; D is ambiguous. CDR1 is SEHNR and CDR2 is FQNEAQ in the germline V gene (reference sequence). V shed 4 bases and J shed 3 bases, with 4 bases lying between them. The CDR3 runs 11 residues. The CDR3 bases are TGTGCCAGCAGCTCCAACTACGAGCAGTACTTC. Translating it yields CASSSNYEQYF.